This entry concerns a single TCR beta chain. Sequence at one end of the junction differs from germline and may be a read error. Measured with immunoSEQ multiplex PCR; TCRdb has only the in-frame clones, and not every one. The sample has around 720,000 clones; roughly 73% are singletons. This sample is part of a study of shared clonotypes between healthy human individuals. Germline V lookup: CDR1 WSHSY, CDR2 SAAADI. The CDR3 consists of 14 residues. The source of this sequence is a woman under 40 in good health. Specimen: memory CD4+ T cells sorted from blood. Subset in this sample: CD45RA-negative fraction. This chain links TRBV10-2 with TRBJ2-2; D is unclear. As DNA, the CDR3 is TGTGCCAGCAAGGTTCGGCGGAACACCGGGGAGCTGTTTTTT. This codes for CASKVRRNTGELFF.